The rows below give T cell receptor beta chains drawn from one sample of a study of CD8 T cells in Susac syndrome. One entry per CDR3 protein, called by TCRdb with MiXCR from the immunoSEQ multiplex PCR reads. In the table there are about 150,000 distinct CDR3 sequences, about 95% of which are singletons. Sequencing was performed on CD8+ T cells from PBMCs. Receptors were obtained from a human donor with multiple sclerosis. Each CDR3 is given with its conserved first and last residue. Fields, in order: V gene, D gene, J gene, clone size, CDR3 DNA, CDR3 protein. A D gene is named only where the DNA matches it firmly. Size is omitted from some rows. Given values are once, few, many or a class for expanded clones.

TRBV27,-,TRBJ1-5,-,TGTGCCAGCAGTTTATCACCTAGCAATCAGCCCCAGCATTTT,CASSLSPSNQPQHF
TRBV7-8,TRBD1,TRBJ1-2,-,TGTGCCAGCAGCCGACAGGGGCGTAACTATGGCTACACCTTC,CASSRQGRNYGYTF
TRBV7-9,-,TRBJ1-5,-,TGTGCCAGCAGCTTATCCCTCACAGAAGGGCAGCCCCAGCATTTT,CASSLSLTEGQPQHF
TRBV30,-,TRBJ2-1,-,TGTGCCTGGCGAGACAATGAGCAGTTCTTC,CAWRDNEQFF
TRBV14,-,TRBJ1-2,-,TGTGCCAGCAGCCCCGTAACTGGGGGTTTTGGCTACACCTTC,CASSPVTGGFGYTF
TRBV27,-,TRBJ2-1,-,TGTGCCAGCAGTTTATCGGACTTCTACAATGAGCAGTTCTTC,CASSLSDFYNEQFF
TRBV12-3/TRBV12-4,-,TRBJ2-3,-,TGTGCCAGCAGTCTCTCCCCGGGCCCCCGGTTGATGGATACGCAGTATTTT,CASSLSPGPRLMDTQYF
TRBV27,-,TRBJ2-6,-,TGTGCCAGCATGGACTCTGGGGCCAACGTCCTGACTTTC,CASMDSGANVLTF
TRBV10-3,-,TRBJ2-1,-,TGTGCCATCAGTGACGGCCTAGAGCAGTTCTTC,CAISDGLEQFF
TRBV27,-,TRBJ1-1,-,TGTGCCAGCAGGTTGAGTGCAGGAGCTTTCTTT,CASRLSAGAFF
TRBV29-1,-,TRBJ2-3,-,TGCAGCGTTGTGGTTAGGGAGGATACGCAGTATTTT,CSVVVREDTQYF
TRBV19,-,TRBJ1-1,-,TGTGCCAGTAGTATGCCCATCACAGGGAACACTGAAGCTTTCTTT,CASSMPITGNTEAFF
TRBV2,TRBD1,TRBJ1-1,-,TGTGCCAGCAGTGAGGGACAGGTGATGGAAGCTTTCTTT,CASSEGQVMEAFF
TRBV29-1,-,TRBJ2-3,-,TGCAGCCCCAAAGGGACAAAAGATACGCAGTATTTT,CSPKGTKDTQYF
TRBV20-1,-,TRBJ1-1,-,TGCAGTGCTAGAGATATGGGACACCTGAACACTGAAGCTTTCTTT,CSARDMGHLNTEAFF
TRBV6-5,-,TRBJ2-2,-,TGTGCCAGTAGACAGACCGGGGAGCTGTTTTTT,CASRQTGELFF
TRBV29-1,-,TRBJ1-1,-,TGCAGCGTGGGAGGACCGGGGCAAAAAGACACTGAAGCTTTCTTT,CSVGGPGQKDTEAFF
TRBV7-9,TRBD2,TRBJ2-5,once,TGTGCCAGCAGCCTAACCGGGACTAGCCAAGAGACCCAGTACTTC,CASSLTGTSQETQYF
TRBV20-1,TRBD2,TRBJ2-7,-,TGCAGTGCTAGATCCGTGAGCGGGACCCCATCCTACGAGCAGTACTTC,CSARSVSGTPSYEQYF
TRBV2,-,TRBJ1-5,-,TGTGCCAGCAGTGATTGGGGGACGGGCAATCAGCCCCAGCATTTT,CASSDWGTGNQPQHF
TRBV5-6,-,TRBJ1-1,-,TGTGCCAGCAGCTTGGTCCAGTGGAACACTGAAGCTTTCTTT,CASSLVQWNTEAFF
TRBV30,TRBD1,TRBJ2-5,-,TGTGCCTGGACCCTACAGGGGCGGACCCAGTACTTC,CAWTLQGRTQYF
TRBV4-2,TRBD2,TRBJ2-7,once,TGTGCCAGCAGCCCTGGACTAGCGGGATCCTACGAGCAGTACTTC,CASSPGLAGSYEQYF
TRBV20-1,-,TRBJ2-7,-,TGCAGTGCTAGAGAGTACAGGAGCTCCTACGAGCAGTACTTC,CSAREYRSSYEQYF
TRBV2,-,TRBJ1-2,-,TGTGCCAGCAGCCTCAGGGGAAATGGCTACACCTTC,CASSLRGNGYTF
TRBV25-1,-,TRBJ2-5,-,TGTGCCACCCTGATGGAGACCCAGTACTTC,CATLMETQYF
TRBV4-2,-,TRBJ2-1,-,TGTGCCAGCAGCCTAGGGACGGGTCGCAATGAGCAGTTCTTC,CASSLGTGRNEQFF
TRBV9,-,TRBJ1-6,-,TGTGCCAGCAGCGTAGGACAGGTCCATAATTCACCCCTCCACTTT,CASSVGQVHNSPLHF
TRBV27,-,TRBJ2-7,-,TGTGCCAGCACCAGTGGAGGGGCCGAGCAGTACTTC,CASTSGGAEQYF
TRBV24-1,-,TRBJ2-2,-,TGTGCAGACCCTAAGCGAGCCACCGGGGAGCTGTTTTTT,CADPKRATGELFF
TRBV4-1,-,TRBJ1-5,-,TGCGCCAGCAGCCAAGGATCCAGGGCTTCCAATCAGCCCCAGCATTTT,CASSQGSRASNQPQHF
TRBV30,-,TRBJ1-1,-,TGTGCCTCGGGCCGAGGGGACACTGAAGCTTTCTTT,CASGRGDTEAFF
TRBV11-2,-,TRBJ1-1,-,TGTGCCAGCAGCTCGCCGGGACGAAACACTGAAGCTTTCTTT,CASSSPGRNTEAFF
TRBV5-1,-,TRBJ1-2,-,TGCGCCAGCAGCCTCGGGTTGGGTGAAGGCTACACCTTC,CASSLGLGEGYTF
TRBV30,TRBD2,TRBJ2-3,-,TGTGCCTGGAGTGCGACGGGGGGGCTGGCAGATACGCAGTATTTT,CAWSATGGLADTQYF
TRBV27,-,TRBJ1-1,once,TGTGCCAGCAGTTTAAAACAGGCAGGCAACACTGAAGCTTTCTTT,CASSLKQAGNTEAFF
TRBV27,-,TRBJ1-1,few,TGTGCCAGCTCCTGGGGTATGAACACTGAAGCTTTCTTT,CASSWGMNTEAFF
TRBV15,-,TRBJ2-2,-,TGTGCCACCAGCAGGGTTGCGGGGATCGGGGAGCTGTTTTTT,CATSRVAGIGELFF
TRBV3-1,-,TRBJ1-2,-,TGTGCCAGCAGCCAAGTAGGGCAGGTCTTTCACTATGGCTACACCTTC,CASSQVGQVFHYGYTF
TRBV5-1,TRBD1,TRBJ1-2,-,TGCGCCAGCAGCGCAGGGGACAGGGAGCGGCACTATGGCTACACCTTC,CASSAGDRERHYGYTF
TRBV27,-,TRBJ2-5,-,TGTGCCAGCAGTTCGGGACGCCAAGAGACCCAGTACTTC,CASSSGRQETQYF
TRBV9,TRBD2,TRBJ2-3,once,TGTGCCAGCAGCGCAGAGCGGGGCAGCACAGATACGCAGTATTTT,CASSAERGSTDTQYF
TRBV6-5,TRBD1,TRBJ1-2,-,TGTGCCAGCAGTTACGGGACAGGGTTTCCCACCTATGGCTACACCTTC,CASSYGTGFPTYGYTF
TRBV15,-,TRBJ1-1,few,TGTGCCACCAGCAGAGATAGGGCAGGGAACACTGAAGCTTTCTTT,CATSRDRAGNTEAFF
TRBV29-1,-,TRBJ2-1,-,TGCAGCGTAGACAGTGAAGGCGCCAATGAGCAGTTCTTC,CSVDSEGANEQFF
TRBV6-4,-,TRBJ2-2,-,TGTGCCAGCAGTGACTCTTTGGGCCTAGCGAGCGCCGGGGAGCTGTTTTTT,CASSDSLGLASAGELFF
TRBV3-1,TRBD1,TRBJ2-1,-,TGTGCCAGCAGCCGTGGACAGGGGGCGCGAAATGAGCAGTTCTTC,CASSRGQGARNEQFF
TRBV5-1,-,TRBJ2-7,-,TGCGCCAGCAGCTTGTTCACGGGACAAAACTACGAGCAGTACTTC,CASSLFTGQNYEQYF
TRBV9,-,TRBJ1-2,once,TGTGCCAGCAGCGTAGACGGGAGTGGCTACACCTTC,CASSVDGSGYTF
TRBV13,-,TRBJ1-2,-,TGTGCCAGCAGCCGAAATAATGGCTACACCTTC,CASSRNNGYTF
TRBV7-9,TRBD2,TRBJ2-1,-,TGTGCCAGCAGCTCGCCTAGCGGGGGGGACAATGAGCAGTTCTTC,CASSSPSGGDNEQFF
TRBV13,-,TRBJ1-6,-,TGTGCCAGCAGCTTAGACAGGAGTCCACCCCTCCACTTT,CASSLDRSPPLHF
TRBV10-3,TRBD1,TRBJ2-3,-,TGTGCCATCAGCTTGACAGGGGGCACAGATACGCAGTATTTT,CAISLTGGTDTQYF
TRBV11-1,-,TRBJ2-6,-,TGTGCCAGCAGCAACCCACACATTGCGGGCAGACCGGGATTTGGGGAGTCTGGGGCCAACGTCCTGACTTTC,CASSNPHIAGRPGFGESGANVLTF